This T cell receptor (beta chain) was recovered during a study of technical replicates of blood from several donors. This clone was seen a few times. The protocol was immunoSEQ multiplex PCR, while the TCRdb copy is restricted to in-frame clones and leaves out a portion. This sample has roughly 76,000 clones, with around 92% found just once. Germline CDR1 and CDR2: SQVTM and ANQGSEA. The V and J ends lost 7 bases and 1 base, in that order; junction bases with no gene match: 5. The CDR3 extends over 13 amino acids. This TCR was sampled from a human donor in good health. Some clones in this sample may be carry-over from other donors' samples. Material for sequencing was T cells isolated from PBMCs. The gene calls are TRBV29-1 and TRBJ1-1; 8 positions match TRBD1. CDR3 nucleotides: TGCAGCGGTAGACAGGGGCGGAACACTGAAGCTTTCTTT. Translation gives CSGRQGRNTEAFF.